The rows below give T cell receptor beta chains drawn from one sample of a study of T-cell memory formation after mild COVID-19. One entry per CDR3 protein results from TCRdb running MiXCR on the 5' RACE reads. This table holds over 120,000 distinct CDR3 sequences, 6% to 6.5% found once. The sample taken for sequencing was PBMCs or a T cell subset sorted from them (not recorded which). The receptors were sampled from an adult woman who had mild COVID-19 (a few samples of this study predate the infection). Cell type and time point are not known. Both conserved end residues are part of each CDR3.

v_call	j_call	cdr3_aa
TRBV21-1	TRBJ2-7	CASSNPGTHNEQYF
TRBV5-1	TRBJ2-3	CASSLVGGDDTQYF
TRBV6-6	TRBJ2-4	CASRAQGNQNIQYF
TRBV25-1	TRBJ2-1	CASSDPGHPSNEQFF
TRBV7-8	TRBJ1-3	CAGGPGPSGNTIYF
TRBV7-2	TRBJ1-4	CASSLLGGISEKLFF
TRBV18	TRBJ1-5	CASSPFSGDSNQPQHF
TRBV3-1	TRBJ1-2	CASSQGPAGYGYTF
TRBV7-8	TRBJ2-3	CASSLKDTQYF
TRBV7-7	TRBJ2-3	CASSVGRLAGTDTQYF
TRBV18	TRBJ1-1	CASCQLRDTEAFF
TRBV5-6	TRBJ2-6	CASRPDRAVRSGANVLTF
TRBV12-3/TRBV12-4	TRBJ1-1	CASSPDGGGTEAFF
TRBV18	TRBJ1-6	CASSGTGGDNSPLHF
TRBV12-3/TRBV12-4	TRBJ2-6	CASSPIGYGANVLTF
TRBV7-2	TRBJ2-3	CASRPMREGTDTQYF
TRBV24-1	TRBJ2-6	CATSDTDRDGANVLTF
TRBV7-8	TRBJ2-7	CASSSRRVRTYEQYF
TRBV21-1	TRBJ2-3	CASRKVEFKAGDLGTDTQYF
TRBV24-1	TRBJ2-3	CATSDPGPSRSPDTQYF
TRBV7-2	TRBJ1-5	CASSPDGGASNQPQHF
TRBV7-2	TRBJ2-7	CASSSQGAGSYEQYF
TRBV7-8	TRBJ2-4	CASSLSNIQYF
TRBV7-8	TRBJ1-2	CASSLVVGATNYGYTF
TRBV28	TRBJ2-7	CASSPRRSSYEQYF
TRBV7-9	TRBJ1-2	CASSPGGTGSPTLYGYTF
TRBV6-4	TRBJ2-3	CASSDTGGSDTQYF
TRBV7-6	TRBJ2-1	CASSPRFRLYNEQFF
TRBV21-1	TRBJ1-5	CASSKFYRVSNQPQHF
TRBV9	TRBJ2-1	CASSVSGTTYNEQFF
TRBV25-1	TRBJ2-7	CASSEATSGRSYEQYF
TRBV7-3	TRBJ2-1	CASSLNGGVTLGEQFF
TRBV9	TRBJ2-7	CASSVGGQGRYEQYF
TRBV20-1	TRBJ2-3	CSARDPSGVDTQYF
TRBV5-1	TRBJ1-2	CASVSESGGAGGYTF
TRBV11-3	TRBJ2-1	CASSPYSTREQFF
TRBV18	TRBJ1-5	CASSPVGYEDQPQHF
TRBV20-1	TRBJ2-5	CSALGGKETQYF
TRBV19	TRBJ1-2	CASSSDYGYTF
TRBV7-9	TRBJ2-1	CASSYYRSSYNEQFF
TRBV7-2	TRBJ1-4	CASSLARTANEKLFF
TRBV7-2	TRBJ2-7	CASSRRSVGPYEQYF
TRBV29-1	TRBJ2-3	CSVRVGRSTDTQYF
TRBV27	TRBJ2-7	CASTPLSGRAGPYEQYF
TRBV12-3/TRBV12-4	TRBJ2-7	CASSWTSGTYEQYF
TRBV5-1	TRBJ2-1	CASSPGLAGGGPSYNEQFF
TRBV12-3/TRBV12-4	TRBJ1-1	CASSLAGYGASTEAFF
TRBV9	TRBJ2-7	CASSGEGLAAYEQYF
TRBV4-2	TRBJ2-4	CASSQGDVAKNIQYF
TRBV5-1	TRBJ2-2	CASSLDGQGMGTGELFF
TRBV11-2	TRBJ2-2	CASSIGGTTGELFF
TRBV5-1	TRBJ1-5	CASSPDRLDQPQHF
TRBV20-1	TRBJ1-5	CSASEETGTSQPQHF
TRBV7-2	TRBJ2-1	CASSLGSSGTYNEQFF